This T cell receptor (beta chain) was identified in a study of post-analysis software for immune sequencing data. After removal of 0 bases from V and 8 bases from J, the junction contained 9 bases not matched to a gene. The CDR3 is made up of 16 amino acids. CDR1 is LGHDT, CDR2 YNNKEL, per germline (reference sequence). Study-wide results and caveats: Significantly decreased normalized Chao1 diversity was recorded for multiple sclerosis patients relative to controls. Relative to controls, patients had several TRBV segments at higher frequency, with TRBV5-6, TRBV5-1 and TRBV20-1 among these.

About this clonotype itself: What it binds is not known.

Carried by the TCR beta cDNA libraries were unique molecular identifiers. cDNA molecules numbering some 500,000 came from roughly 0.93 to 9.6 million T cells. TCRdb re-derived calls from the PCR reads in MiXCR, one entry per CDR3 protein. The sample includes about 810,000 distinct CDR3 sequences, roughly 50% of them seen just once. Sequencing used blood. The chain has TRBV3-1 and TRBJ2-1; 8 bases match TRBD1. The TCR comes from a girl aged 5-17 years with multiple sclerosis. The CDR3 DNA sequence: TGTGCCAGCAGCCAAGAGTGGGCAGGGGGCAGGGATGAGCAGTTCTTC. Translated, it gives CASSQEWAGGRDEQFF.